These 17 T cell receptor beta chains were all obtained from the same sample, sequenced in a study of shared clonotypes between healthy human individuals. Some clones are missing from TCRdb's copy, which holds only in-frame ones; the method was immunoSEQ multiplex PCR. The table has 2 million to 2.5 million clones, around 92% seen once. Sequences were obtained from naive CD4+ T cells from PBMCs. Sample subset: CD45RA+ positively selected. The receptors were gathered from a man younger than 35 in good health. Some clones in this sample may be carry-over from other donors' samples.

This rearrangement joins TRBV4-3 to TRBJ2-7; tentatively, D is TRBD1 (6 bases). Looked up from germline, CDR1 is LGHNA and CDR2 is YSLEER. The length of the CDR3 is 14 residues. The V and J ends lost 0 bases and 5 bases respectively, with 11 bases between them. CDR3 sequence: CASSQDDRQDEQYF. CDR3 bases: TGCGCCAGCAGCCAAGATGACAGGCAAGACGAGCAGTACTTC.

This clone was counted once. The rearrangement uses TRBV27 and TRBJ2-1, with TRBD2 identical over 11 bases. The ends lost 6 bases at V and 0 bases at J; junction bases unmatched: 13. CDR3 size: 19 residues. Germline V gene sequence: CDR1 MNHEY, CDR2 SMNVEV (reference sequence). CDR3 sequence reads: CASRSRTSGSWGSYNEQFF. The DNA for the CDR3 is TGTGCCAGCAGAAGTCGAACTAGCGGGAGCTGGGGCTCCTACAATGAGCAGTTCTTC.

The CDR3 region has the DNA TGTGCCAGCAGTGAAATCAAGCGGAGTCGTGAAGAGCAGTACTTC. This gives the protein CASSEIKRSREEQYF. The V and J genes are TRBV6-1 and TRBJ2-7; D perhaps matches TRBD2 (5 bases). In germline, CDR1 is MNHNS, CDR2 SASEGT. CDR3 length: 15 amino acids. Between the trimmed V and J ends, which lost 2 bases and 7 bases, there was a span of 18 bases.

CDR3 DNA sequence: TGTGCCAGCGAGACCGGGACAGGCTCCTACAATGAGCAGTTCTTC. This sequence encodes CASETGTGSYNEQFF. The genes are TRBV10-3 and TRBJ2-1, with TRBD1 matching 8 bases. The V gene end was trimmed by 10 bases and the J gene end by 0 bases; junction bases not matched to a gene: 8. The CDR3 consists of 15 residues. Germline CDR1 and CDR2: ENHRY and SYGVKD.

The chain joins TRBV28 to TRBJ1-4; 7 bases align to TRBD1. The junction had 8 bases not matched to a gene; V was cut back by 11 bases and J by 8 bases. Germline V CDR1 and CDR2: MDHEN, SYDVKM. This CDR3 is 12 amino acids long. This CDR3 reads CAHRQGLEKLFF. CDR3 coding DNA: TGTGCCCACCGACAGGGTCTGGAAAAACTGTTTTTT.

V is TRBV7-3 and J is TRBJ2-2, with 9 bases identical to TRBD2. Losses at the gene ends were 6 bases for V and 3 bases for J; bases not matched to a gene: 11. The CDR3 consists of 17 residues. Germline values: CDR1 SGHTA, CDR2 FQGTGA. The CDR3 DNA sequence: TGTGCCAGCAGTCCACATAGCGGGAGAAGGGACACCGGGGAGCTGTTTTTT. This translates into CASSPHSGRRDTGELFF.

This clone came up once. The V call is TRBV18, the J call TRBJ2-7; D is unresolved. Germline CDR1 KGHSH, CDR2 LQKENI. The CDR3 contains 17 residues. V lost 2 bases, J lost 0 bases, and 17 bases lay in between. This CDR3 is CASSPKASPHSSYEQYF. The CDR3 region has the DNA TGTGCCAGCTCACCAAAGGCAAGCCCCCACAGCTCCTACGAGCAGTACTTC.

This chain links TRBV5-6 with TRBJ2-1; 10 bases are a match to TRBD1. There are 13 residues in the CDR3. V dropped 4 bases and J dropped 8; count of bases not matched to a gene: 3. Germline loops: CDR1 SGHDT, CDR2 YYEEEE. CDR3 sequence: CASSLGTGDEQFF. The CDR3 bases are TGTGCCAGCAGCCTTGGGACAGGGGATGAGCAGTTCTTC.

The rearrangement joins TRBV7-2 to TRBJ2-7; D remains unclear. The germline CDR1 and CDR2 sequences are SGHTA and FQGNSA. The ends were cut back, 0 bases at V and 2 bases at J, with 5 bases in the middle. The CDR3 covers 13 residues. CDR3 nucleotides: TGTGCCAGCAGCTTAGCGATGCCCTACGAGCAGTACTTC. Its protein product is CASSLAMPYEQYF.

The sample holds one count of this clone. This chain joins TRBV28 and TRBJ2-3; D is perhaps TRBD2 (7 bases). Germline CDR1 reads MDHEN; CDR2 reads SYDVKM. There are 15 residues in the CDR3. Deletions cut 5 bases from V and 3 bases from J, with 15 bases between. The CDR3 region is CASSPIGRGTDTQYF. CDR3 nucleotides: TGTGCCAGCAGTCCGATTGGGAGGGGGACAGATACGCAGTATTTT.

About this clone itself: Other nucleotide sequences in the sample specify the same CDR3. The CDR3 nucleotides are TGTGCCAGCAGGACGGGTACTAATGAAAAACTGTTTTTT. Translating it yields CASRTGTNEKLFF. The J gene is TRBJ1-4, the V gene TRBV28, with D unresolved. From germline, CDR1 is MDHEN and CDR2 SYDVKM. With 6 bases removed from V and 2 bases from J, the gap between germline ends came to 7 bases. The CDR3 covers 13 residues.

This chain connects TRBV5-1 to TRBJ2-7; TRBD1 is a possible D gene (5 bases). This CDR3 spans 14 amino acids. Germline values: CDR1 SGHRS, CDR2 YFSETQ. Trimming pared 2 bases from V and 4 bases from J, leaving 13 bases between. CDR3 protein: CASSFGQLHYEQYF. CDR3 DNA: TGCGCCAGCAGCTTCGGACAACTCCATTACGAGCAGTACTTC.

CDR3 nucleotides: TGCGCCAGCAGTGCCGTGGGAGGGGCACTCAATGAGCAGTTCTTC. Its protein product is CASSAVGGALNEQFF. The chain recombines TRBV10-2 with TRBJ2-1; the match to TRBD2 covers 7 bases. With 4 bases clipped from V and 6 bases from J, the junction kept 9 bases outside the gene matches. This CDR3 contains 15 residues. Germline V CDR1 and CDR2: WSHSY, SAAADI.

V usage is TRBV5-4 and J usage is TRBJ2-7; 7 bases agree with TRBD1. CDR3 length: 14 amino acids. CDR1 SGHNT and CDR2 YYREEE come from the germline V gene (reference sequence). J gave up 3 bases and V 4 bases, and 7 bases lay outside the gene matches. The chain's CDR3 is CASSPGTVDYEQYF. The DNA of the CDR3 is TGTGCCAGCAGCCCCGGGACAGTCGACTACGAGCAGTACTTC. The full variable domain, rest sourced from reference TRBV5-4 and TRBJ2-7, is ETGVTQSPTHLIKTRGQQVTLRCSSQSGHNTVSWYQQALGQGPQFIFQYYREEENGRGNFPPRFSGLQFPNYSSELNVNALELDDSALYLCASSPGTVDYEQYFGPGTRLTVT.

The chain employs TRBV30 and TRBJ1-5; tentatively, D is TRBD1 (6 bases). V lost 2 bases and J lost 5, with 13 bases in between. CDR1 and CDR2 (germline): GTSNPN, SVGIG (reference sequence). This CDR3 has 14 amino acids. The CDR3 sequence: CAWSTRGGHQPQHF. The DNA for the CDR3 is TGTGCCTGGAGTACACGAGGGGGTCATCAGCCCCAGCATTTT.

On this clone itself: This CDR3 is also generated by other DNA sequences in the sample. The chain combines TRBV5-1 with TRBJ2-7, with D maybe TRBD1 (6 bases). The CDR3 is 14 amino acids. Germline assignment: CDR1 SGHRS and CDR2 YFSETQ. Deletions cut 0 bases from V and 1 base from J, with 8 bases between. For the CDR3, the DNA is TGCGCCAGCAGCTTGGCACAGGGTTCCTACGAGCAGTACTTC. It translates to CASSLAQGSYEQYF.

This chain links TRBV29-1 with TRBJ2-7; D may be TRBD2 (6 bases). This CDR3 is built from 13 residues. V gave up 0 bases and J gave up 1 base, with 7 bases separating them. Germline CDR1 is SQVTM and CDR2 is ANQGSEA. CDR3 sequence reads: CSVEEGGSYEQYF. The CDR3 region has the DNA TGCAGCGTTGAAGAAGGAGGGTCCTACGAGCAGTACTTC.